The 11 T cell receptor beta chains given below trace back to one sample, sequenced in a study of vaccination and CD4 T cells after COVID-19. The treatment is: roughly ten-day PBMC culture with coronavirus spike peptide pools or control peptides (ViraFEST assay). These receptors' antigens are unknown. Cultured CD4+ T-cell DNA underwent Oncomine TCR Beta short-read sequencing. TCRdb redid the calling of the PCR reads with MiXCR, one entry per CDR3 protein. The table has 20,000 to 30,000 distinct CDR3 sequences, less than 65% seen once. Sequencing was done on a sample of CD4+ T cells from blood, cultured in vitro. The receptors derive from a human donor who had recovered from COVID-19.

The chain employs TRBV7-3 and TRBJ1-5, with 7 nucleotides matching TRBD1. With 4 bases clipped from V and 5 bases from J, the junction kept 2 bases outside the gene matches. This CDR3 has 13 residues. The germline CDR1 and CDR2 sequences are SGHTA and FQGTGA. The DNA for the CDR3 is TGTGCCAGCAGCTCCGACAGGGATCAGCCCCAGCATTTT. Translation gives CASSSDRDQPQHF.

CDR3 DNA: TGCGCCAGCAGCCAAGGAGACTATAGCAATCAGCCCCAGCATTTT. Its translation is CASSQGDYSNQPQHF. J is TRBJ1-5 and V is TRBV4-1; D is unclear. Deletions cut 1 base from V and 0 bases from J, with 7 bases between. Germline CDR1 is MGHRA and CDR2 is YSYEKL. CDR3 size: 15 residues.

V and J are TRBV29-1 and TRBJ1-1, with TRBD1 matching over 10 bases. With 7 bases clipped from V and 4 bases from J, the junction kept 3 bases outside the gene matches. CDR1 and CDR2 (germline): SQVTM, ANQGSEA. The CDR3 is made up of 12 amino acids. CDR3 coding DNA: TGCAGCGGACAGGGGGCAGGCACTGAAGCTTTCTTT. Protein: CSGQGAGTEAFF.

The chain recombines TRBV4-1 with TRBJ2-7; D is ambiguous. CDR3 length equals 15 residues. The germline gives CDR1 MGHRA, CDR2 YSYEKL. V lost 1 base to trimming and J lost 2 bases, with 12 bases between them. In nucleotides, the CDR3 is TGCGCCAGCAGCCAAGGGGCGCGGAGACCCTACGAGCAGTACTTC. Encoded protein: CASSQGARRPYEQYF.

This clonotype came up once. The J gene is TRBJ2-2, the V gene TRBV7-3; D uncertain. The CDR3 runs 12 residues. Germline V gene data show CDR1 as SGHTA and CDR2 as FQGTGA. V shed 5 bases and J shed 8 bases, with 9 bases lying between them. The CDR3, as DNA: TGTGCCAGCAGCCAAGGTGGTGGGGAGCTGTTTTTT. Residues: CASSQGGGELFF.

This chain joins TRBV20-1 and TRBJ1-6; tentatively, D is TRBD1 (5 bases). The CDR3 extends over 16 amino acids. Trimming took off 5 bases at V and 0 bases at J, with 14 bases between the two ends. Germline V gives CDR1 DFQATT, CDR2 SNEGSKA (reference sequence). CDR3: CSAGGPVGSYNSPLHF. The CDR3 nucleotides are TGCAGTGCTGGGGGACCCGTCGGCTCCTATAATTCACCCCTCCACTTT.

The J gene is TRBJ1-3, the V gene TRBV18, with D perhaps matching TRBD1 (5 bases). V lost 2 bases to trimming and J lost 8 bases, with 10 bases between them. CDR1 is KGHSH, CDR2 LQKENI, per germline. CDR3 length: 13 amino acids. This CDR3 reads CASSPGTLDTIYF. The CDR3 DNA reads as TGTGCCAGCTCACCAGGGACGTTGGACACCATATATTTT.

The chain recombines TRBV7-9 with TRBJ2-5, with 10 bases matching TRBD1. With 1 base clipped from V and 4 bases from J, the junction kept 3 bases outside the gene matches. The V gene's germline CDR1 is SEHNR and CDR2 FQNEAQ (reference sequence). This CDR3 has 15 amino acids. The CDR3 bases are TGTGCCAGCAGCTTAGGACAGGGGGCGGGAGAGACCCAGTACTTC. This sequence encodes CASSLGQGAGETQYF.

V and J are TRBV7-2 and TRBJ1-6; possible D gene TRBD1, 5 bases. V lost 6 bases, J lost 6 bases, and 12 bases lay in between. Germline V gives CDR1 SGHTA, CDR2 FQGNSA. CDR3 length: 14 residues. As DNA, the CDR3 is TGTGCCAGCAGGGGGGGGGTGGGTAATTCACCCCTCCACTTT. Translation gives CASRGGVGNSPLHF. Full variable domain (rest looked up from reference TRBV7-2 and TRBJ1-6): GAGVSQSPSNKVTEKGKDVELRCDPISGHTALYWYRQSLGQGLEFLIYFQGNSAPDKSGLPSDRFSAERTGGSVSTLTIQRTQQEDSAVYLCASRGGVGNSPLHFGNGTRLTVT.

The chain uses TRBV6-1 and TRBJ1-2; weak D call: TRBD1 (6 bases). V dropped 7 bases and J dropped 2 bases, with 17 bases sitting between them. The germline V gene encodes CDR1 MNHNS and CDR2 SASEGT. CDR3 size: 15 residues. Written as DNA, the CDR3 is TGTGCCAGCACCCCGACCCGTACAGGGAACTATGGCTACACCTTC. Translation: CASTPTRTGNYGYTF.

The V gene is TRBV6-5, the J gene TRBJ1-5, with 7 positions matching TRBD1. V was clipped by 4 bases and J by 11 bases; unmatched bases: 11. This CDR3 comprises 14 residues. The germline gives CDR1 MNHEY, CDR2 SVGAGI. The chain's CDR3 is CASSSPGDGTAQHF. The CDR3 coding sequence is TGTGCCAGCAGTTCCCCAGGTGACGGGACAGCCCAGCATTTT.